These 8 T cell receptor beta chains were sequenced from one sample in a study of beta chain features in type 1 diabetes. cDNA synthesis used the whole RNA isolate, giving expressed TCRB sequences. The method was immunoSEQ multiplex PCR; TCRdb's version includes in-frame clones alone and lacks a portion of them. The sample shows 810,000 or so clones, about a sixth of them seen only once. The source material was naive CD4+ T cells from blood. The receptors originated from a woman between 18 and 29 years old in good health.

V usage is TRBV20-1 and J usage is TRBJ2-1; D not certain. Trimming cost V 6 bases and J 9 bases, with 12 bases left between them. Per germline, CDR1 DFQATT and CDR2 SNEGSKA (reference sequence). The CDR3 contains 11 residues. CDR3 protein: CSAQQWSEQFF. The CDR3 DNA follows: TGCAGTGCCCAACAGTGGAGTGAGCAGTTCTTC.

The chain recombines TRBV19 with TRBJ2-5; the D gene is possibly TRBD1 (6 bases). CDR1 and CDR2 from the germline V gene are LNHDA and SQIVND (reference sequence). V lost 6 bases and J 2 bases, leaving 7 bases between the germline ends. The CDR3 runs to 12 residues. Written as DNA, the CDR3 is TGTGCCAGTAGAGGACAGCAAGAGACCCAGTACTTC. It specifies CASRGQQETQYF.

Comment on this clone: Other DNA sequences in this sample translate to the same CDR3. The CDR3 coding sequence is TGTGCCAGCAGTCCGGGCCAAGAGACCCAGTACTTC. This translates into CASSPGQETQYF. This sequence joins TRBV2 and TRBJ2-5; no definite D call. The ends were cut back, 5 bases at V and 1 base at J, with 5 bases in the middle. Germline lookup yields CDR1 SNHLY and CDR2 FYNNEI. The CDR3 spans 12 residues.

This clone showed up just a few times. The chain joins TRBV7-9 to TRBJ2-1; the D is unclear. This CDR3 contains 14 residues. With 2 bases removed from V and 6 bases from J, the gap between germline ends came to 11 bases. Germline V gene sequence: CDR1 SEHNR, CDR2 FQNEAQ (reference sequence). CDR3 sequence reads: CASSLLGRFNEQFF. The CDR3 DNA sequence: TGTGCCAGCAGCTTATTAGGACGATTCAATGAGCAGTTCTTC.

The V and J genes are TRBV28 and TRBJ2-1, with D perhaps matching TRBD2 (5 bases). The CDR3 has 11 amino acids. From germline, CDR1 is MDHEN and CDR2 SYDVKM. Trimming shortened V by 6 bases and J by 13 bases, and 13 bases separated the two germline ends. CDR3 sequence reads: CASSTRRVQFF. CDR3 DNA sequence: TGTGCCAGCAGCACTAGGAGAGTACAGTTCTTC.

J is TRBJ2-5 and V is TRBV5-1; 12 nucleotides align to TRBD2. Judging by the DNA end, TRBJ2-7 fits better; the J call may be wrong. CDR1 SGHRS and CDR2 YFSETQ come from the germline V gene. CDR3 length: 15 amino acids. The CDR3 loop reads CASSLGLAGAYEQYF. In DNA, the CDR3 is TGCGCCAGCAGCTTGGGACTAGCGGGAGCCTACGAGCAGTACTTC.

This clone was counted only a few times. The rearrangement links TRBV2 to TRBJ1-1, with D possibly being TRBD1 (5 bases). The CDR3 runs to 12 residues. Germline V lookup: CDR1 SNHLY, CDR2 FYNNEI. Trimming removed 7 bases at V and 9 bases at J, with 15 bases between. The CDR3 DNA reads TGTGCCAGCAACTTCTTAGGGGAAAAAGCTTTCTTT. Its translation: CASNFLGEKAFF.

The V call is TRBV4-1, the J call TRBJ2-2, with a possible D match to TRBD2 (6 bases). V was pared by 9 bases and J by 3 bases, with 17 bases between. The CDR3 is 15 amino acids. Per the germline V gene, CDR1 is MGHRA and CDR2 is YSYEKL. CDR3 sequence reads: CAREGTGLYTGELFF. In DNA form, the CDR3 reads TGCGCCAGAGAAGGAACGGGACTTTACACCGGGGAGCTGTTTTTT.